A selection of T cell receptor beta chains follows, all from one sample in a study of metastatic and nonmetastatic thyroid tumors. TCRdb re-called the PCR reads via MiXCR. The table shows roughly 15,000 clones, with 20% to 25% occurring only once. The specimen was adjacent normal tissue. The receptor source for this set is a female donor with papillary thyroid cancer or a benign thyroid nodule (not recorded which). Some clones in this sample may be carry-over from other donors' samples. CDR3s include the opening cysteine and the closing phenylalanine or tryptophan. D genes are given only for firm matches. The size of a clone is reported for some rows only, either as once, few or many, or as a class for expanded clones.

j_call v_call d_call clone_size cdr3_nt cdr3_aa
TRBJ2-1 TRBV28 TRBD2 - TGTGCCAGCAGTTTAGCGGGTAGCGGGAGGGCCAGGTACAATGAGCAGTTCTTC CASSLAGSGRARYNEQFF
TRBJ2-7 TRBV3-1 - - TGTGCCAGCAGCCATACCACGACATCGCAGTACTTC CASSHTTTSQYF
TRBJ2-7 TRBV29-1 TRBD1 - TGCAGCGTTCCCGGGACAGGGTCCTACGAGCAGTACTTC CSVPGTGSYEQYF
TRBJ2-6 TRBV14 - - TGTGCCAGCAGCCAATCGTATGGCGGGGCCAACGTCCTGACTTTC CASSQSYGGANVLTF
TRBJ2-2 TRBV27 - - TGTGCCAGCAGTTTAGTGGACATGGTATACACGGGGGAGCTGTTTTTT CASSLVDMVYTGELFF
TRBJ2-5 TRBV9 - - TGTGCCAGCAGCGTAGCCGCGGGGTGGGAGACCCAGTACTTC CASSVAAGWETQYF
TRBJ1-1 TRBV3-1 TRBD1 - TGTGCCAGCAGAGGGACAGATTTGAACACTGAAGCTTTCTTT CASRGTDLNTEAFF
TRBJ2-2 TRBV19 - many TGTGCCAGTACCCCGGACCGGGCCGGGGAGCTGTTTTTT CASTPDRAGELFF
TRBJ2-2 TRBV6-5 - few TGTGCCAGCAGTTCATGGTCCGGGGAGCTGTTTTTT CASSSWSGELFF
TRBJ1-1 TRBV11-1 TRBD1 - TGTGCCAGCAGCTTTGGGACAGCCGAAGCTTTCTTT CASSFGTAEAFF
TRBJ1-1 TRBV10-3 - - TGTGCCATCAGTGAAGGTCAGGTTAAAACTGAAGCTTTCTTT CAISEGQVKTEAFF
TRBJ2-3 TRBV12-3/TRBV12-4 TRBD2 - TGTGCCAGCAACCCCTCCCCGGGACTAGCATATGATACGCAGTATTTT CASNPSPGLAYDTQYF
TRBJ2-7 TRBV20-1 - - TGCAGTGCCGGGGGTCCTGAGGGCTACGAGCAGTACTTC CSAGGPEGYEQYF
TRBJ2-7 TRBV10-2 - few TGCGCCAGCAGTCAGGTACGGGGGGAGCAGTACTTC CASSQVRGEQYF
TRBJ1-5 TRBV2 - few TGTGCCAGCAGAGGACAAGGCAATCAGCCCCAGCATTTT CASRGQGNQPQHF
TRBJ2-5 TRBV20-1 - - TGCAGTGCGGGAGGCAGGGCCTTGGGGGGACAAGAGACCCAGTACTTC CSAGGRALGGQETQYF
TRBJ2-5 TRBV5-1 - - TGCGCCAGCAGCTTGGCCCTCGTTGGCGGAGGCCAAGAGACCCAGTACTTC CASSLALVGGGQETQYF
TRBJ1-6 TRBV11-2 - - TGTGCCAGCAGCTTTCCAAAGGAAGGCTCCTATAATTCACCCCTCCACTTT CASSFPKEGSYNSPLHF
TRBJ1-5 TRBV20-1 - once TGCAGTGCCGGGGGGAAAGGCAATCAGCCCCAGCATTTT CSAGGKGNQPQHF
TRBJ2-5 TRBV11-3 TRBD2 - TGTGCCAGCAGCCCCTGGACTAGTAGGGAGACCCAGTACTTC CASSPWTSRETQYF
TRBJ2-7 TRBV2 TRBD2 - TGTGCCAGCAGTGGACAGACTAGCGGGGCCCCGTTCTCCTACGAGCAGTACTTC CASSGQTSGAPFSYEQYF
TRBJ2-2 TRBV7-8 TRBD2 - TGTGCCAGCAGCTTCCCTAGCGGGTCGAACACCGGGGAGCTGTTTTTT CASSFPSGSNTGELFF
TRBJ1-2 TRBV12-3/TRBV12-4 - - TGTGCCAGCAGTTTCAGAGACAGAGACTCGTATGGCTACACCTTC CASSFRDRDSYGYTF
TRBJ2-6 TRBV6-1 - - TGTGCCAGCAGTGAACTCCTGACAGTTTTATCCGGGGCCAACGTCCTTACTTTC CASSELLTVLSGANVLTF
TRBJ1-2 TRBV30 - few TGTGCCTGGAGGGCGGTGTGCTACACCTTC CAWRAVCYTF
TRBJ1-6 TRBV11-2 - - TGTGCCAGCAGCTTACGGCAGGGCCTTTCACCCCTCCACTTT CASSLRQGLSPLHF
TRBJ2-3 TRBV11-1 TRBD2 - TGTGCCAGCAGCTCAGGGACTAGCGGGGAGAGGGATACGCAGTATTTT CASSSGTSGERDTQYF
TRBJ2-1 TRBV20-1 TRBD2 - TGCAGTGCTAGAGTCCAACTAGCGGGAGGAGGTGAGCAGTTCTTC CSARVQLAGGGEQFF
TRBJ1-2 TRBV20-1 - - TGCAGTGCTAGAGATCTGGGCCCTCAAGAGTCCTATGGCTACACCTTC CSARDLGPQESYGYTF
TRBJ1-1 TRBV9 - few TGTGCCAGCAGCGGGAGCAACACTGAAGCTTTCTTT CASSGSNTEAFF
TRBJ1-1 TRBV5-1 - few TGCGCCAGCAGCTTGGTCCAGGGTATGAACACTGAAGCTTTCTTT CASSLVQGMNTEAFF
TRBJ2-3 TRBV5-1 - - TGCGCCAGCAGCTTGGACGGGGCAGCCTCAGATACGCAGTATTTT CASSLDGAASDTQYF
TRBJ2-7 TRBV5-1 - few TGCGCCAGCAGCTTGGTAGGGCAGGGCGGCGAGCAGTACTTC CASSLVGQGGEQYF
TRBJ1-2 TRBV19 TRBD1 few TGTGCCAGTAGTCAGACCGGGACAGGGACGCTTAGAGGCTACACCTTC CASSQTGTGTLRGYTF
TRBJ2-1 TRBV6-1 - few TGTGCCAGCAGCACCGGGGCAAGACCTAGCAATGAGCAGTTCTTC CASSTGARPSNEQFF
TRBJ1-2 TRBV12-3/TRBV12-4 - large TGTGCCAGCAGTCCCGGGACAGGCTACACCTTC CASSPGTGYTF
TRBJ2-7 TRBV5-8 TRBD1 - TGTGCCAGCAGCACAGGGGATACCTACGAGCAGTACTTC CASSTGDTYEQYF
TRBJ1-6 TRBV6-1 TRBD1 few TGTGCCAGCAGTCTCGGGACAGGGGGCTTTTCACCCCTCCACTTT CASSLGTGGFSPLHF
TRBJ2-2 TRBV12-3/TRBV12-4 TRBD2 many TGTGCCAGCAAGTTAGCGGGGGGCGACACCGGGGAGCTGTTTTTT CASKLAGGDTGELFF
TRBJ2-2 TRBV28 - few TGTGCCAGCAGATATTCAGGGGAGTCCACCGGGGAGCTGTTTTTT CASRYSGESTGELFF
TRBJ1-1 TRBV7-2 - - TGTGCCAGCAGCGTTCTGGCGGGCACTGAAGCTTTCTTT CASSVLAGTEAFF